Listed here is a single T cell receptor (beta chain). V was pared by 3 bases and J by 10 bases, with 12 bases of the junction left unmatched. The CDR3 spans 17 residues. Per the germline V gene, CDR1 is SGHTA and CDR2 is FQGNSA. This entry is derived from a study of blood T cell repertoires in COVID-19. Across the study: COVID-19 samples collected from the United States, Italy and Spain covered acute and convalescent phases. PBMCs, B-cell-depleted T cells, or T cells provided the cDNA or gDNA that made up the material.

In the authors' methods: Cell counts per sample came from amplifying reference gene primers. Method: immunoSEQ multiplex PCR; TCRdb's copy keeps in-frame clones and lacks some. V and J calls and clone size follow that table, whereas D and trimming were derived from the DNA. The sample includes tens of thousands of clones, about 82% seen only once; the top ten take 5% to 6%. Sequencing was performed on peripheral blood. The sequence came from a man aged 70-80 years with acute or convalescent COVID-19. The chain has TRBV7-2 and TRBJ2-1, with 13 bases aligning to TRBD2. The CDR3, as DNA: TGTGCCAGCAGCTTGGGACTAGCGGGACCTTCCTCCTGGGAGCAGTTCTTC. This encodes CASSLGLAGPSSWEQFF.